This T cell receptor (beta chain) was identified during a study of OX40 agonist ivuxolimab in advanced cancers. Study background: As their treatment, patients were administered ivuxolimab, an agonistic anti-OX40 (CD134) antibody. It was permissible to have had prior anti-PD-1, anti-PD-L1 or anti-CTLA-4 therapy, and over 35% had some. Partial responses were achieved by three patients, of whom one had hepatocellular carcinoma and two had cutaneous melanoma. Points from the study as a whole: CD8+ T cells (on average) carried more expanded clones than CD4+ T cells.

Data came from immunoSEQ multiplex PCR; TCRdb stores just in-frame clones and leaves some out. The data contain 50,000 to 65,000 clones, more than 75% of them seen just once; the ten biggest clones take up more than 1.5%. Germline loops: CDR1 LGHNA, CDR2 YNFKEQ. Trimming removed 4 bases from V and 5 bases from J; junction bases left unmatched: 17. The CDR3 length is 20 residues. With regard to this clone: What it recognizes is unknown.

The TCR sequence derives from an adult with an advanced solid tumor such as melanoma, head and neck, liver or kidney cancer. Here the sequenced sample was CD4+ or CD8+ T cells sorted from blood, taken in a trial of the OX40 agonist ivuxolimab. The gene calls are TRBV4-2 and TRBJ2-1; 13 bases are a match to TRBD2. The CDR3 region is CASSPLPGDTSGGDHNEQFF. DNA for the CDR3: TGTGCCAGCAGCCCCCTACCAGGGGATACTAGCGGGGGGGACCACAATGAGCAGTTCTTC.